Listed below are T cell receptor beta chains from one sample, sequenced in a study of identical twins. TCRdb reprocessed the 5' RACE reads via MiXCR and lists one record per CDR3 protein. The data show a few hundred thousand distinct CDR3 sequences, just under 10% seen once. These data also featured in a second study, about yellow fever vaccine responses in identical twins.

Sequencing used PBMCs. The receptors originated from a woman in her late teens or twenties in good health. Each CDR3 is given without its conserved first and last residue. The order of the fields is V gene, J gene, CDR3 protein.

V: TRBV7-9; J: TRBJ1-6; CDR3: ASTTPGDNSPLH
V: TRBV20-1; J: TRBJ2-1; CDR3: SARVAGGWDEQF
V: TRBV7-2; J: TRBJ2-3; CDR3: ASSLRGRRTDTQY
V: TRBV29-1; J: TRBJ2-7; CDR3: SVGAGQGFYEQY
V: TRBV5-1; J: TRBJ2-1; CDR3: ASSQTSGRSNEQF
V: TRBV7-9; J: TRBJ1-6; CDR3: ASSKDPGYSPLH
V: TRBV7-9; J: TRBJ2-1; CDR3: ASSSEGLAGRNEQF
V: TRBV9; J: TRBJ2-2; CDR3: ASSVVRGDTGELF
V: TRBV5-5; J: TRBJ2-7; CDR3: ASSGGTLPTYEQY
V: TRBV7-9; J: TRBJ2-7; CDR3: ASSSSGSYEQY
V: TRBV29-1; J: TRBJ1-1; CDR3: SVDDGNTEAF
V: TRBV12-3/TRBV12-4; J: TRBJ2-2; CDR3: ASSRLGLAGVAGELF
V: TRBV7-2; J: TRBJ2-1; CDR3: ASRSVAGDNEQF
V: TRBV10-3; J: TRBJ2-5; CDR3: AITRDQQETQY
V: TRBV5-1; J: TRBJ2-7; CDR3: ASSLAGKYEQY
V: TRBV30; J: TRBJ2-5; CDR3: AWSARSGPQY
V: TRBV12-3/TRBV12-4; J: TRBJ1-5; CDR3: ASSSRGGGAGDQPQH
V: TRBV5-1; J: TRBJ2-7; CDR3: ASSLAPSGSSSYEQY
V: TRBV4-3; J: TRBJ2-7; CDR3: ASSQDHGVGYEQY
V: TRBV25-1; J: TRBJ2-5; CDR3: ASSELWGGEQETQY
V: TRBV6-5; J: TRBJ1-5; CDR3: ASSYGRDQPQH
V: TRBV25-1; J: TRBJ2-3; CDR3: ASSAGQGHYSTDTQY
V: TRBV28; J: TRBJ2-3; CDR3: ASSLYPFQVSSTDTQY
V: TRBV18; J: TRBJ2-7; CDR3: ASSPFAGGDEQY
V: TRBV6-2/TRBV6-3; J: TRBJ2-3; CDR3: ASSYTPRAEGGDTQY
V: TRBV5-6; J: TRBJ1-2; CDR3: ASSSDRYLGGYT
V: TRBV7-9; J: TRBJ2-7; CDR3: ASSSALGSGSREQY
V: TRBV28; J: TRBJ2-7; CDR3: ASNQGVKGTGKIYEQY
V: TRBV6-2/TRBV6-3; J: TRBJ2-7; CDR3: ASSYSGLAGSYEQY
V: TRBV12-3/TRBV12-4; J: TRBJ2-1; CDR3: AISLIRLAGVNYNEQF
V: TRBV10-1; J: TRBJ2-2; CDR3: ASPDICHNTGELF
V: TRBV2; J: TRBJ2-3; CDR3: ASGGSTDTQY
V: TRBV3-1; J: TRBJ2-7; CDR3: ASSSSRVQY
V: TRBV9; J: TRBJ2-1; CDR3: ASSVTGTSGRSEQF
V: TRBV4-1; J: TRBJ2-1; CDR3: ASSHTGGYNEQF
V: TRBV28; J: TRBJ2-7; CDR3: ASRITGNYEQY
V: TRBV18; J: TRBJ2-1; CDR3: ASSARLQTNNEQF
V: TRBV30; J: TRBJ2-1; CDR3: AWRGDRPVYNEQF
V: TRBV18; J: TRBJ2-7; CDR3: ASSPPRGYEQY
V: TRBV7-2; J: TRBJ2-7; CDR3: ASSLGTSGLGEQY
V: TRBV2; J: TRBJ1-2; CDR3: ASKPLGTANYGYT
V: TRBV5-1; J: TRBJ2-7; CDR3: ASSRGASGIREQY
V: TRBV5-5; J: TRBJ2-7; CDR3: ASSRATGGIHEQY
V: TRBV2; J: TRBJ1-6; CDR3: ASSEGQTNSPLH
V: TRBV11-2; J: TRBJ2-1; CDR3: ASSVLYNEQF
V: TRBV25-1; J: TRBJ2-1; CDR3: ASTGTYQF
V: TRBV28; J: TRBJ1-1; CDR3: ARLSWGQTNTEAF
V: TRBV7-8; J: TRBJ1-5; CDR3: ASNLLQGSDQPQH
V: TRBV7-9; J: TRBJ2-7; CDR3: ASSPREVSYEQY
V: TRBV27; J: TRBJ2-4; CDR3: ASSADGKNIQY
V: TRBV5-1; J: TRBJ1-4; CDR3: ASSSTGTGVEKLF
V: TRBV6-2/TRBV6-3; J: TRBJ2-1; CDR3: ASSRQGTSGMYNEQF
V: TRBV5-1; J: TRBJ2-4; CDR3: ASSSGLFLAKNIQY
V: TRBV6-2/TRBV6-3; J: TRBJ1-1; CDR3: ASSYSIQVNTEAF
V: TRBV10-3; J: TRBJ2-3; CDR3: AISERMGGGTSTDTQY
V: TRBV2; J: TRBJ1-1; CDR3: ASENSEGMGTEAF
V: TRBV7-2; J: TRBJ2-1; CDR3: ASSLGRTDYNEQF